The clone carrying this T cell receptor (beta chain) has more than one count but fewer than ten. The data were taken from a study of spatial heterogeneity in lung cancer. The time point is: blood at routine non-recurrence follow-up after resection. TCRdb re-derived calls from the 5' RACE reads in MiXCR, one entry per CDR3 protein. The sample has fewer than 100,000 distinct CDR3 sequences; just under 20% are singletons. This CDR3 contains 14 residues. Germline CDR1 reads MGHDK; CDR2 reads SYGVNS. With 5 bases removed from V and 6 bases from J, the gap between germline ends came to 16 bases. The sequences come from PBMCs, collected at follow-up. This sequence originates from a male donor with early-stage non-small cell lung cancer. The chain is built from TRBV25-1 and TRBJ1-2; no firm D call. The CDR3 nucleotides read TGTGCCAGCAGTCCCGCAGGCTTTTCCCATGGCTACACCTTC. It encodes CASSPAGFSHGYTF.